The following is a T cell receptor beta chain sequence with its context. The data derive from a study of long-term antiretroviral therapy in people with HIV. Samples were assayed with immunoSEQ v3.0 at survey level. The method was immunoSEQ multiplex PCR; TCRdb's version includes in-frame clones alone and lacks a portion of them. The repertoire holds approximately 23,000 clones, with over 75% as singletons. Trimming removed 6 bases at V and 5 bases at J, with 14 bases between. This CDR3 is 13 amino acids long. Germline CDR1 reads LNHDA; CDR2 reads SQIVND (reference sequence). The starting material was unsorted PBMCs, obtained 1.5 years after starting antiretroviral therapy. The TCR was taken from a man aged 30-40 years with HIV. The chain joins TRBV19 to TRBJ2-7; D possibly uses TRBD1 or TRBD2 (6 bases each). The chain's CDR3 is CASSYDGGDEQYF. CDR3 bases: TGTGCCAGTAGCTACGACGGGGGCGACGAGCAGTACTTC.